This T cell receptor (beta chain) came from a study of vaccination and CD4 T cells after COVID-19. Researchers used the Oncomine TCR Beta short-read assay to sequence DNA from cultured CD4+ T cells. TCRdb fed the PCR reads into MiXCR, producing one record per CDR3 protein. Of 20,000 to 30,000 distinct CDR3 sequences detected, over 45% appear once; the ten largest clones hold 6.1%. This CDR3 is 14 amino acids long. The V segment lost 5 bases and the J segment 5 bases; nucleotides outside the gene matches: 7. CDR1 is SEHNR and CDR2 is FQNEAQ in the germline V gene (reference sequence). With regard to this clonotype: Its antigen is not identified.

Stated treatment: approximately 11-day PBMC culture with coronavirus spike peptide pools or control peptides (ViraFEST assay). ViraFEST stimulated the growth of antigen-specific T cells using peptide pools and subsequently profiled their TCRs by sequencing. Culture conditions combined some 1.9 million PBMCs per well with about 9 IU/ml IL-2 and roughly 10 ug/ml peptide pools. This sequence originates from a human donor who had recovered from COVID-19. The sequenced sample was CD4+ T cells from blood, cultured in vitro. V usage is TRBV7-9 and J usage is TRBJ2-7; 9 nucleotides align to TRBD1. The chain's CDR3 is CASSRDRAMDEQYF. In DNA form, the CDR3 reads TGTGCCAGCAGCCGGGACAGGGCCATGGACGAGCAGTACTTC.